This T cell receptor (beta chain) appears in the sequencing data of a study of beta chain features in type 1 diabetes. Regarding the study as a whole: The naive, central memory and Treg TCRB repertoires of patients appeared to be more similar to one another than those of healthy donors. Among type 1 diabetes patients, VDJ junctions had fewer insertions and more deletions.

V trimming: 2 bases; J trimming: 6 bases; junction bases outside the gene matches: 9. Germline CDR1 is GTSNPN and CDR2 is SVGIG (reference sequence). This CDR3 spans 15 amino acids. Expressed TCRB transcripts were sequenced, since all the RNA that had been isolated was reverse transcribed. Each sample of naive, central memory or regulatory T cells had, on average, about 3.57 million reads. The protocol was immunoSEQ multiplex PCR, while the TCRdb copy is restricted to in-frame clones and leaves out a portion. The table shows roughly 140,000 clones, with about 7.3% occurring only once. As concerns this clone: Antigen: not known.

The sample was central memory CD4+ T cells from blood. The TCR originated in a man in his late teens or twenties in good health. This sequence joins TRBV30 and TRBJ1-4; 7 bases are shared with TRBD1. Here the CDR3 reads CAWSSPDRAHEKLFF. CDR3 bases: TGTGCCTGGAGTTCCCCTGACAGGGCGCATGAAAAACTGTTTTTT.